This T cell receptor (beta chain) emerged from a study of CD8 T cells in Susac syndrome. The table lists this clonotype with a few counts. When the RNA was reverse transcribed, random hexamers were used with an input of about 0.5 to 1 ug. The amplification used immunoSEQ multiplex PCR on TCR beta CDR3; it spanned 54 Vbeta and 13 Jbeta. TCRdb reprocessed the immunoSEQ multiplex PCR reads via MiXCR and lists one record per CDR3 protein. In the table there are about 180,000 distinct CDR3 sequences, 90% to 95% of which are singletons. TCR beta sequencing was performed on blood CD8+ and CD4+ T cells. TEMRA cells were FACS-enriched and CD8+ and CD4+ T cells negatively isolated. Germline V gene lookup returns CDR1 SEHNR and CDR2 FQNEAQ (reference sequence). This CDR3 comprises 12 residues. With 9 bases clipped from V and 0 bases from J, the junction kept 2 bases outside the gene matches.

Material for sequencing was CD8+ T cells from PBMCs. The chain joins TRBV7-9 to TRBJ2-7; 7 positions agree with TRBD1. The TCR comes from a human donor with multiple sclerosis. The CDR3 region has the DNA TGTGCCAGTGCAGGGGGCTCCTACGAGCAGTACTTC. Protein sequence: CASAGGSYEQYF.